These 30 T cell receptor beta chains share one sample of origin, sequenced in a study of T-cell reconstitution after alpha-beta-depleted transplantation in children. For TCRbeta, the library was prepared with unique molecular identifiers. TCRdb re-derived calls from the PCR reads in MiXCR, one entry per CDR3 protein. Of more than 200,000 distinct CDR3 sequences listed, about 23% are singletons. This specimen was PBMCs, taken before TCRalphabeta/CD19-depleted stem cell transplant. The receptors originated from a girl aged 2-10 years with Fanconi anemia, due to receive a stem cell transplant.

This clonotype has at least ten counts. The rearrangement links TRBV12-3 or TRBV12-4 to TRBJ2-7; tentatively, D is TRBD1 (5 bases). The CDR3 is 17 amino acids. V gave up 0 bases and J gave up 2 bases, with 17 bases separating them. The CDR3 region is CASSLAPMGRVPYEQYF. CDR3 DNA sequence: TGTGCCAGCAGTTTAGCCCCCATGGGCAGGGTCCCCTACGAGCAGTACTTC.

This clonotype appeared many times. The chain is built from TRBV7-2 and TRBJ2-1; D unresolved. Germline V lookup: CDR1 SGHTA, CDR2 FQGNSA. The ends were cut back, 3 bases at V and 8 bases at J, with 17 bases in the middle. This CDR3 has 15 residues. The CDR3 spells CASSFMSSYTDEQFF. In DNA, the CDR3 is TGTGCCAGCAGCTTTATGTCGTCTTATACCGATGAGCAGTTCTTC.

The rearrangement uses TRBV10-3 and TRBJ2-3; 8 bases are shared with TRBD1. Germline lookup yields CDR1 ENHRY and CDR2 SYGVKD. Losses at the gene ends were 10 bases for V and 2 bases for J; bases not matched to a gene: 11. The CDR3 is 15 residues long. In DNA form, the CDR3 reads TGTGCCACCACCCGACAGGGGACCTCCACAGATACGCAGTATTTT. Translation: CATTRQGTSTDTQYF.

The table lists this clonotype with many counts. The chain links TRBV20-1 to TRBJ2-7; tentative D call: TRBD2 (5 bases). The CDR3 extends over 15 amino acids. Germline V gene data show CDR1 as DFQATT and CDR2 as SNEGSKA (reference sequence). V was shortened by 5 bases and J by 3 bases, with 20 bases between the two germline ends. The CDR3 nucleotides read TGCAGTGCTCTATTACTTCTAGCCGGTCGCTACGAGCAGTACTTC. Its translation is CSALLLLAGRYEQYF.

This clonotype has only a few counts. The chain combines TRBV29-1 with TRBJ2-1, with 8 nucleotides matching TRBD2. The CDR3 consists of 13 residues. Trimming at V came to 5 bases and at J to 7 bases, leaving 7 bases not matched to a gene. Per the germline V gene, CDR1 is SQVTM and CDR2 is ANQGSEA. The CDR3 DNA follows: TGCAGCGTTTCTGCGGGGGGTAGAAATGAGCAGTTCTTC. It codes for CSVSAGGRNEQFF.

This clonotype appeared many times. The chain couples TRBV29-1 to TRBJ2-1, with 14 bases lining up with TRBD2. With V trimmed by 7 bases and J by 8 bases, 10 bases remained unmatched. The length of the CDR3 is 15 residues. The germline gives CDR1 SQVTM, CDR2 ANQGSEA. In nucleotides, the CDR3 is TGCAGCGCTGCTGGGACTAGCGGGAGTCAGTATGAGCAGTTCTTC. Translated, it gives CSAAGTSGSQYEQFF.

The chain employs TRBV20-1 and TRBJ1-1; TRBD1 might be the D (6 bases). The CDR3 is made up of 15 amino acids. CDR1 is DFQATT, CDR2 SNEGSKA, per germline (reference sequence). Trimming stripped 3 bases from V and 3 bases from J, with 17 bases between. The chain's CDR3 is CSASRGQRAYTEAFF. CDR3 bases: TGCAGTGCTAGTCGCGGACAGCGAGCTTACACTGAAGCTTTCTTT.

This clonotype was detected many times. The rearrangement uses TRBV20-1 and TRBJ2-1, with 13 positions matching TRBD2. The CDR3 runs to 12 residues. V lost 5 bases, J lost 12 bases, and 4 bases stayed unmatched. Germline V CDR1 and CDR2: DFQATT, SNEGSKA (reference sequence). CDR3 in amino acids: CSAPTSGGAQFF. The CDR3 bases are TGCAGTGCTCCAACTAGCGGGGGGGCGCAGTTCTTC.

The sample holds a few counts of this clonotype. DNA of the CDR3: TGCAGCGTTAAGACAGCAAAAGAGACCCAGTACTTC. Translating gives CSVKTAKETQYF. J is TRBJ2-5 and V is TRBV29-1, with D maybe TRBD1 (5 bases). Between the trimmed V and J ends, which lost 5 bases and 3 bases, there was a span of 10 bases. The CDR3 contains 12 residues. Germline loops: CDR1 SQVTM, CDR2 ANQGSEA.

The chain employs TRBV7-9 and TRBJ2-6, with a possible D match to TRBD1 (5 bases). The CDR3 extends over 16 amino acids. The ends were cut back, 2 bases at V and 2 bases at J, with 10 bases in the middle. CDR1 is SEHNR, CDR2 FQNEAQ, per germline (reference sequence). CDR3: CASSLLGRTGANVLTF. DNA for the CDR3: TGTGCCAGCAGCTTATTGGGGCGTACTGGGGCCAACGTCCTGACTTTC.

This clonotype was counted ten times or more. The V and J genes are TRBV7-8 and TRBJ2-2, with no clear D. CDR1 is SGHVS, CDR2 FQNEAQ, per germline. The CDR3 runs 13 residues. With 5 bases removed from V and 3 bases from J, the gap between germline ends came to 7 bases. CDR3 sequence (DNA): TGTGCCAGCAGCCCGACCTACACCGGGGAGCTGTTTTTT. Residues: CASSPTYTGELFF.

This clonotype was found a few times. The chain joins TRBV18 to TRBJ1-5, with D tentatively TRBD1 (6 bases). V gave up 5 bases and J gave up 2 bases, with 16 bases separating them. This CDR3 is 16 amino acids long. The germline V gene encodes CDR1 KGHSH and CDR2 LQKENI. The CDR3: CASSESMTGGNQPQHF. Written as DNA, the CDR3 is TGTGCCAGCTCAGAGTCTATGACAGGCGGCAATCAGCCCCAGCATTTT.

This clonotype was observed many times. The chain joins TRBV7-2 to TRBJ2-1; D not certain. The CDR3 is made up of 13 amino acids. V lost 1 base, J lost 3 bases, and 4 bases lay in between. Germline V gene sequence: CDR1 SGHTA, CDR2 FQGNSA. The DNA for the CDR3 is TGTGCCAGCAGCTTAGGACTCTACAATGAGCAGTTCTTC. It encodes CASSLGLYNEQFF.

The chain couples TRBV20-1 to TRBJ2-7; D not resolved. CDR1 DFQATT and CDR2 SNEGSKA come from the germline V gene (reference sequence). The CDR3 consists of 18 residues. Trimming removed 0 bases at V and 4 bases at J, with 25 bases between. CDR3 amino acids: CSARDPSFVVPGWYEQYF. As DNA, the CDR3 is TGCAGTGCTAGAGATCCTTCCTTTGTGGTCCCTGGTTGGTACGAGCAGTACTTC.

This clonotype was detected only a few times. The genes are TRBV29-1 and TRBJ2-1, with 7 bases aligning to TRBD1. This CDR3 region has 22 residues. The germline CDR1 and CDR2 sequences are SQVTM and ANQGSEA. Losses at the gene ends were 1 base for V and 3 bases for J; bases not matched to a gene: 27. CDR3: CSVEVDALFEDRTGWHYNEQFF. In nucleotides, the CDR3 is TGCAGCGTTGAAGTCGACGCTCTTTTTGAGGACAGGACGGGTTGGCACTACAATGAGCAGTTCTTC.

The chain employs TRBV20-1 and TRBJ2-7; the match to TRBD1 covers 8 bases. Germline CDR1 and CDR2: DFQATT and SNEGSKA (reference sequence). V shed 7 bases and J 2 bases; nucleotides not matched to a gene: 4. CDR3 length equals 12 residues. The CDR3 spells CSEIQGAYEQYF. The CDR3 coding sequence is TGCAGTGAGATACAGGGGGCCTACGAGCAGTACTTC.

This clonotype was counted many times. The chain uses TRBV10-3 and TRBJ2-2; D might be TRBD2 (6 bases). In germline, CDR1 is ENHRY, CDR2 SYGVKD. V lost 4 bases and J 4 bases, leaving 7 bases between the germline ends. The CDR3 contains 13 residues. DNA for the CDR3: TGTGCCATCAGTGTGGGGGGCACCGGGGAGCTGTTTTTT. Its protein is CAISVGGTGELFF.

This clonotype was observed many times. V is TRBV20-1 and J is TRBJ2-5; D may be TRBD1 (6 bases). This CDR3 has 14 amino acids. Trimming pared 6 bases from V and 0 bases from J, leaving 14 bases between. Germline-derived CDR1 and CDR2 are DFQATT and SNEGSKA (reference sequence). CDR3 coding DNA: TGCAGTGCAACCGACAGGACCAACCAAGAGACCCAGTACTTC. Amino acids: CSATDRTNQETQYF.

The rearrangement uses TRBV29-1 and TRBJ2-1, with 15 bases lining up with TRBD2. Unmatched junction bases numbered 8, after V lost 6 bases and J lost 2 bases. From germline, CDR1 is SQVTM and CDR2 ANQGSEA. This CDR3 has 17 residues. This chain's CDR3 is CSVEGLAGGEPYNEQFF. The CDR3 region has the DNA TGCAGCGTGGAGGGACTAGCGGGAGGCGAACCCTACAATGAGCAGTTCTTC.

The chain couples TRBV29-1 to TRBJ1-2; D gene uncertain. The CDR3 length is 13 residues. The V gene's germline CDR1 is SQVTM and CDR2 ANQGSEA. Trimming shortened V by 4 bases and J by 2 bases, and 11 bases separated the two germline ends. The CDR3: CSVGSRSNYGYTF. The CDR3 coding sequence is TGCAGCGTTGGGAGCCGGTCCAACTATGGCTACACCTTC.

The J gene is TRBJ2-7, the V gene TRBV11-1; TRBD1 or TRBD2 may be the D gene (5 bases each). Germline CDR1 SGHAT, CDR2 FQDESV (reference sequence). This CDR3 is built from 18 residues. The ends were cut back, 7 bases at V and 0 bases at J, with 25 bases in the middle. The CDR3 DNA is TGTGCCAGCAACGACATCTCCAGTTTGGGACCTATCTCCTACGAGCAGTACTTC. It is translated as CASNDISSLGPISYEQYF.

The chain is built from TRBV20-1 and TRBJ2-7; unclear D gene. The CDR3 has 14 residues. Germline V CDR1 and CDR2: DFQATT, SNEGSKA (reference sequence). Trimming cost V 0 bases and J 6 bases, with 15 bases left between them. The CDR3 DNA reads TGCAGTGCTAGAGATTTTTTCGTGGGTTCCGAGCAGTACTTC. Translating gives CSARDFFVGSEQYF.

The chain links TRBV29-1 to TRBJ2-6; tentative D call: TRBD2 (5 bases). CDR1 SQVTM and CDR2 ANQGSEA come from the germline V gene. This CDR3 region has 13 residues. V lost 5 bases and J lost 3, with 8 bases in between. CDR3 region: CSVKEVGANVLTF. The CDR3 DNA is TGCAGCGTTAAGGAGGTTGGGGCCAACGTCCTGACTTTC.

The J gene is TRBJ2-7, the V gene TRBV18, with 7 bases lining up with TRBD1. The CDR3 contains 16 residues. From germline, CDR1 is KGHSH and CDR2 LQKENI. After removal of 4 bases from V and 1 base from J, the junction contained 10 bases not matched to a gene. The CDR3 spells CASSRPRQGPSYEQYF. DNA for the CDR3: TGTGCCAGCTCACGACCCCGACAGGGACCTTCCTACGAGCAGTACTTC.

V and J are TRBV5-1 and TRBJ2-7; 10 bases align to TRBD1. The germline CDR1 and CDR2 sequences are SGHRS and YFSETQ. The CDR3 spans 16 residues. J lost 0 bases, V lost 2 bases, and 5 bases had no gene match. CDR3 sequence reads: CASSFTGTGVSYEQYF. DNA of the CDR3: TGCGCCAGCAGCTTTACCGGGACAGGGGTCTCCTACGAGCAGTACTTC.

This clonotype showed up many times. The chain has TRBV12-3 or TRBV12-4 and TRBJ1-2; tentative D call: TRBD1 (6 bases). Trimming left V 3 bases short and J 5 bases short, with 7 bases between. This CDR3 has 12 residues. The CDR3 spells CASSFRGYGYTF. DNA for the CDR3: TGTGCCAGCAGTTTCAGGGGATATGGCTACACCTTC.

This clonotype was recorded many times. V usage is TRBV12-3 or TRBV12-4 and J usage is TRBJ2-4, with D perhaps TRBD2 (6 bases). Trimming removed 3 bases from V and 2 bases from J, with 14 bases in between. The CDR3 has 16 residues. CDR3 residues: CASSLEGMETKNIQYF. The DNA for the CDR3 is TGTGCCAGCAGTTTGGAGGGGATGGAAACCAAAAACATTCAGTACTTC.

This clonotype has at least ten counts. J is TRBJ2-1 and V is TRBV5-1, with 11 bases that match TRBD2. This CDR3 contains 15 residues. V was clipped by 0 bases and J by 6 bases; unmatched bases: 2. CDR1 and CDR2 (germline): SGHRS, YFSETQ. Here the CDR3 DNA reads TGCGCCAGCAGCTTGGAACTAGCGGGAGTCAATGAGCAGTTCTTC. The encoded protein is CASSLELAGVNEQFF.

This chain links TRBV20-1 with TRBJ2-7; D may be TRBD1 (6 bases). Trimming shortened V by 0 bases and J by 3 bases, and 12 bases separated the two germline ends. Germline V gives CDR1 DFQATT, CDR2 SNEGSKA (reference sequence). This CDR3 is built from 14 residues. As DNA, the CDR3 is TGCAGTGCTAGAGACGCCAGGGGATTCTACGAGCAGTACTTC. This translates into CSARDARGFYEQYF.

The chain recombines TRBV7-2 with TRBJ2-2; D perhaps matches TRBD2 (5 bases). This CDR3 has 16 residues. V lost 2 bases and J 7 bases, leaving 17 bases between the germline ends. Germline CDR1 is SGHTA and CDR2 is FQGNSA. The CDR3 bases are TGTGCCAGCAGCTTAAGGTCTCGGGTAGCGAGCGGGGAGCTGTTTTTT. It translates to CASSLRSRVASGELFF.